This is a list of T cell receptor beta chains from one sample in a study of T cell changes during pregnancy in multiple sclerosis. TCRdb's table, derived via immunoSEQ multiplex PCR, lists solely in-frame clones and lacks some. The repertoire holds about 45,000 clones, with roughly 90% as singletons. Sequenced input: PBMCs (not recorded whether the cells were cultured). All receptors derive from a female donor with multiple sclerosis, enrolled in a pregnancy study. The CDR3 runs from the conserved cysteine through the conserved F or W. Each record gives: J gene, clone size, D gene, V gene, CDR3 protein, CDR3 DNA. D genes are given only for firm matches. Where a row states a size, it is once, few, many or the class of an expanded clone; other rows omit it.

j_call: TRBJ2-1
clone_size: NA
d_call: TRBD1
v_call: TRBV5-4
cdr3_aa: CASSPGQAGKYNEQFF
cdr3_nt: TGTGCCAGCAGCCCGGGACAGGCGGGCAAATACAATGAGCAGTTCTTC

j_call: TRBJ2-1
clone_size: once
d_call: NA
v_call: TRBV30
cdr3_aa: CAWARVGVNEQFF
cdr3_nt: TGTGCCTGGGCCAGAGTGGGGGTCAATGAGCAGTTCTTC

j_call: TRBJ1-4
clone_size: NA
d_call: NA
v_call: TRBV6-5
cdr3_aa: CASRFTGLANEKLFF
cdr3_nt: TGTGCCAGCAGGTTCACAGGGTTAGCTAATGAAAAACTGTTTTTT

j_call: TRBJ1-2
clone_size: NA
d_call: NA
v_call: TRBV28
cdr3_aa: CASSFFDGNYGYTF
cdr3_nt: TGTGCCAGCAGTTTTTTCGACGGGAACTATGGCTACACCTTC

j_call: TRBJ2-1
clone_size: NA
d_call: TRBD2
v_call: TRBV5-1
cdr3_aa: CASSPRAGGVNEQFF
cdr3_nt: TGCGCCAGCAGCCCTCGAGCGGGAGGGGTCAATGAGCAGTTCTTC

j_call: TRBJ1-1
clone_size: NA
d_call: TRBD1
v_call: TRBV5-1
cdr3_aa: CASSLQGANTEAFF
cdr3_nt: TGCGCCAGCAGCTTACAGGGGGCGAACACTGAAGCTTTCTTT

j_call: TRBJ1-2
clone_size: NA
d_call: NA
v_call: TRBV2
cdr3_aa: CASSSVLRGTGYTF
cdr3_nt: TGTGCCAGCAGTTCCGTATTAAGGGGTACTGGCTACACCTTC

j_call: TRBJ2-7
clone_size: NA
d_call: NA
v_call: TRBV5-1
cdr3_aa: CASSLAGAGLNEQYF
cdr3_nt: TGCGCCAGCAGCTTGGCCGGGGCCGGCCTTAACGAGCAGTACTTC

j_call: TRBJ1-3
clone_size: NA
d_call: NA
v_call: TRBV30
cdr3_aa: CAWSSFSGNTIYF
cdr3_nt: TGTGCCTGGAGTTCTTTCTCTGGAAACACCATATATTTT

j_call: TRBJ1-2
clone_size: NA
d_call: TRBD1
v_call: TRBV5-1
cdr3_aa: CASSLPGQIDGYTF
cdr3_nt: TGCGCCAGCAGCTTGCCGGGACAGATCGATGGCTACACCTTC

j_call: TRBJ1-1
clone_size: NA
d_call: NA
v_call: TRBV9
cdr3_aa: CASSADKNTEAFF
cdr3_nt: TGTGCCAGCAGCGCTGACAAGAACACTGAAGCTTTCTTT

j_call: TRBJ2-7
clone_size: NA
d_call: TRBD1
v_call: TRBV9
cdr3_aa: CASRDRTGRYYEQYF
cdr3_nt: TGTGCCAGCAGAGATCGGACAGGAAGGTACTACGAGCAGTACTTC

j_call: TRBJ2-7
clone_size: NA
d_call: NA
v_call: TRBV5-1
cdr3_aa: CASSSSGYTYEQYF
cdr3_nt: TGCGCCAGCAGCTCGAGCGGGTACACCTACGAGCAGTACTTC

j_call: TRBJ2-2
clone_size: NA
d_call: TRBD1
v_call: TRBV6-6
cdr3_aa: CASSRTGDTGELFF
cdr3_nt: TGTGCCAGCAGTCGGACAGGGGACACCGGGGAGCTGTTTTTT

j_call: TRBJ2-1
clone_size: NA
d_call: NA
v_call: TRBV5-1
cdr3_aa: CASHSRLGYNEQFF
cdr3_nt: TGCGCCAGCCATAGTCGACTTGGATACAATGAGCAGTTCTTC

j_call: TRBJ1-1
clone_size: NA
d_call: NA
v_call: TRBV19
cdr3_aa: CASKKGNLLDTEAFF
cdr3_nt: TGTGCCAGTAAGAAAGGGAACCTCCTAGACACTGAAGCTTTCTTT

j_call: TRBJ2-1
clone_size: NA
d_call: TRBD2
v_call: TRBV10-3
cdr3_aa: CASSEARLAGNEQFF
cdr3_nt: TGTGCCAGCAGTGAAGCGCGGCTAGCGGGGAATGAGCAGTTCTTC

j_call: TRBJ1-4
clone_size: few
d_call: NA
v_call: TRBV7-9
cdr3_aa: CASSGKTSTNEKLFF
cdr3_nt: TGTGCCAGCAGCGGGAAAACTTCAACTAATGAAAAACTGTTTTTT

j_call: TRBJ2-7
clone_size: NA
d_call: NA
v_call: TRBV29-1
cdr3_aa: CSVGTAVMGEQYF
cdr3_nt: TGCAGCGTTGGGACCGCCGTAATGGGGGAGCAGTACTTC

j_call: TRBJ1-2
clone_size: NA
d_call: TRBD1
v_call: TRBV6-1
cdr3_aa: CATTPSDRENGYTF
cdr3_nt: TGTGCCACCACCCCCTCGGACAGGGAAAATGGCTACACCTTC

j_call: TRBJ1-1
clone_size: NA
d_call: NA
v_call: TRBV2
cdr3_aa: CASSSGNRNTEAFF
cdr3_nt: TGTGCCAGCAGTTCCGGGAATCGTAACACTGAAGCTTTCTTT

j_call: TRBJ2-1
clone_size: NA
d_call: TRBD2
v_call: TRBV9
cdr3_aa: CASSPSGSSYNEQFF
cdr3_nt: TGTGCCAGCAGCCCAAGCGGGAGCTCCTACAATGAGCAGTTCTTC

j_call: TRBJ1-2
clone_size: NA
d_call: NA
v_call: TRBV4-3
cdr3_aa: CASSQDGTGPYGYTF
cdr3_nt: TGCGCCAGCAGCCAAGATGGGACGGGGCCCTATGGCTACACCTTC

j_call: TRBJ1-1
clone_size: NA
d_call: NA
v_call: TRBV7-3
cdr3_aa: CASSLRGRTEAFF
cdr3_nt: TGTGCCAGCAGCTTACGGGGTCGCACTGAAGCTTTCTTT

j_call: TRBJ2-7
clone_size: NA
d_call: TRBD2
v_call: TRBV19
cdr3_aa: CASSIRLALEQYF
cdr3_nt: TGTGCCAGTAGTATCCGACTAGCGCTCGAGCAGTACTTC

j_call: TRBJ1-2
clone_size: NA
d_call: TRBD1
v_call: TRBV7-9
cdr3_aa: CASSPPGGAGYGYTF
cdr3_nt: TGTGCCAGCAGCCCGCCAGGGGGCGCCGGCTATGGCTACACCTTC

j_call: TRBJ2-5
clone_size: NA
d_call: TRBD1
v_call: TRBV6-4
cdr3_aa: CARIEPGQEQETQYF
cdr3_nt: TGTGCCAGGATCGAGCCGGGACAGGAGCAAGAGACCCAGTACTTC

j_call: TRBJ2-7
clone_size: few
d_call: TRBD2
v_call: TRBV19
cdr3_aa: CASLYPGLASSSYEQYF
cdr3_nt: TGTGCCAGCCTCTATCCGGGACTAGCGTCGAGCTCCTACGAGCAGTACTTC

j_call: TRBJ2-7
clone_size: NA
d_call: NA
v_call: TRBV4-3
cdr3_aa: CASSQTVGAYEQYF
cdr3_nt: TGCGCCAGCAGCCAAACGGTGGGGGCCTACGAGCAGTACTTC

j_call: TRBJ2-3
clone_size: NA
d_call: TRBD2
v_call: TRBV27
cdr3_aa: CASSRGLATDTQYF
cdr3_nt: TGTGCCAGCAGTAGGGGACTAGCCACAGATACGCAGTATTTT

j_call: TRBJ1-2
clone_size: NA
d_call: NA
v_call: TRBV29-1
cdr3_aa: CSAAAGGDYGYTF
cdr3_nt: TGCAGCGCCGCGGCGGGAGGAGACTATGGCTACACCTTC

j_call: TRBJ2-1
clone_size: NA
d_call: TRBD1
v_call: TRBV6-4
cdr3_aa: CASSERQGQGAGEQFF
cdr3_nt: TGTGCCAGCAGTGAACGTCAGGGGCAGGGGGCCGGGGAGCAGTTCTTC

j_call: TRBJ2-1
clone_size: once
d_call: TRBD2
v_call: TRBV18
cdr3_aa: CASSQLAGGYNEQFF
cdr3_nt: TGTGCCAGCTCGCAACTAGCGGGAGGCTACAATGAGCAGTTCTTC

j_call: TRBJ2-3
clone_size: NA
d_call: NA
v_call: TRBV7-9
cdr3_aa: CASSPPRSSTDTQYF
cdr3_nt: TGTGCCAGCAGCCCCCCGCGGTCTAGCACAGATACGCAGTATTTT

j_call: TRBJ2-2
clone_size: NA
d_call: NA
v_call: TRBV29-1
cdr3_aa: CSVRTPAGELFF
cdr3_nt: TGCAGCGTTCGGACCCCCGCCGGGGAGCTGTTTTTT

j_call: TRBJ1-2
clone_size: NA
d_call: NA
v_call: TRBV6-1
cdr3_aa: CASSEPVVDYGYTF
cdr3_nt: TGTGCCAGCAGTGAACCCGTTGTCGACTATGGCTACACCTTC

j_call: TRBJ2-7
clone_size: NA
d_call: TRBD2
v_call: TRBV9
cdr3_aa: CASSFRLAGADEQYF
cdr3_nt: TGTGCCAGCAGCTTCCGACTAGCGGGAGCGGACGAGCAGTACTTC

j_call: TRBJ2-2
clone_size: NA
d_call: NA
v_call: TRBV18
cdr3_aa: CASSPPIDSGDTGELFF
cdr3_nt: TGTGCCAGCTCACCACCGATAGATAGCGGAGACACCGGGGAGCTGTTTTTT

j_call: TRBJ2-3
clone_size: NA
d_call: TRBD2
v_call: TRBV30
cdr3_aa: CAWSLGLAGGGGTQYF
cdr3_nt: TGTGCCTGGTCCTTGGGACTAGCGGGAGGGGGAGGTACGCAGTATTTT

j_call: TRBJ1-5
clone_size: NA
d_call: NA
v_call: TRBV7-2
cdr3_aa: CASSPRLAGGNQPQHF
cdr3_nt: TGTGCCAGCAGCCCTCGGTTGGCGGGGGGCAATCAGCCCCAGCATTTT

j_call: TRBJ1-2
clone_size: once
d_call: TRBD1
v_call: TRBV28
cdr3_aa: CATVTGGIADYGYTF
cdr3_nt: TGTGCCACCGTGACAGGGGGCATTGCAGACTATGGCTACACCTTC